This T cell receptor beta chain was identified in a study of blood T cell repertoires in COVID-19. TCRdb's table, derived via immunoSEQ multiplex PCR, lists solely in-frame clones and lacks some. The repertoire consists of tens of thousands of clones, with about nine tenths occurring once and the leading ten covering 14%. This CDR3 is 13 amino acids long. With 3 bases removed from V and 5 bases from J, the gap between germline ends came to 11 bases. This TCR derives from a human donor with active COVID-19. The donor label of this sample is uncertain. The chain is built from TRBV12-3 or TRBV12-4 and TRBJ2-7, with D possibly TRBD2 on 7 matching bases. Material: peripheral blood. CDR3 sequence reads: CASSLSGGHEQYF. CDR3 coding DNA: TGTGCCAGCAGTTTGTCGGGGGGCCACGAGCAGTACTTC.